These 20 T cell receptor beta chains were sequenced from one sample in a study of response to subunit inactivated influenza vaccine listed by TCRdb under 2018. Libraries were prepared through RT-PCR. Sequencing instrument: Illumina HiSeq 2500. The raw public data were reprocessed by TCRdb itself: fastp quality trimming at Q25, MiXCR clonotype calling, in-frame beta chains only. Each entry is one CDR3 protein sequence, shown with its most common DNA and genes. The sample contains 530,000 or so distinct CDR3 sequences, less than 15% of them found a single time. The leading ten clones occupy around 10% of the sample. The sample consisted of PBMCs from blood, taken approximately 13 days after vaccination. These receptors were obtained from a man in his fifties who received an inactivated influenza vaccine. Donor details come from another sample of the same person, matched by shared clones.

This clonotype was detected only a few times. The rearrangement links TRBV6-1 to TRBJ1-2; maybe TRBD1 (5 bases). The CDR3 covers 15 residues. Trimming took 4 bases from V and 1 from J, leaving 13 bases between them. Germline V gene lookup returns CDR1 MNHNS and CDR2 SASEGT. For the CDR3, the DNA is TGTGCCAGCAGTGGCCGGGACGGACTTAACTATGGCTACACCTTC. Amino acid sequence: CASSGRDGLNYGYTF.

The chain links TRBV12-3 or TRBV12-4 to TRBJ2-5; the match to TRBD1 covers 8 bases. This CDR3 has 13 residues. Germline trimming cut 7 bases from V and 5 bases from J; bases unmatched to any gene: 6. CDR3 amino acids: CASTLTGDETQYF. The CDR3 DNA is TGTGCCAGCACCCTGACAGGGGATGAGACCCAGTACTTC.

V gene TRBV19 combines with J gene TRBJ1-1; no clear D. This CDR3 comprises 13 residues. Per the germline V gene, CDR1 is LNHDA and CDR2 is SQIVND (reference sequence). Between the trimmed V and J ends, which lost 8 bases and 1 base, there was a span of 11 bases. CDR3 loop: CASRAGRNTEAFF. CDR3 sequence (DNA): TGTGCCAGTCGGGCGGGGAGGAACACTGAAGCTTTCTTT.

The sample holds a few counts of this clonotype. The chain couples TRBV20-1 to TRBJ2-7; 11 bases are shared with TRBD2. Per the germline V gene, CDR1 is DFQATT and CDR2 is SNEGSKA (reference sequence). The V segment lost 4 bases and the J segment 5 bases; nucleotides outside the gene matches: 7. There are 14 residues in the CDR3. CDR3 sequence reads: CSATQLAGEHEQYF. The CDR3 region has the DNA TGCAGTGCTACTCAACTAGCGGGAGAACACGAGCAGTACTTC.

This chain links TRBV29-1 with TRBJ2-1, with D perhaps assigned TRBD1 or TRBD2 (5 bases each). Between the trimmed V and J ends, which lost 7 bases and 0 bases, there was a span of 16 bases. Germline V gene lookup returns CDR1 SQVTM and CDR2 ANQGSEA. This CDR3 region has 15 residues. The DNA for the CDR3 is TGCAGCGCCCCAACAGGTGGGGGCTCCTACAATGAGCAGTTCTTC. Residues: CSAPTGGGSYNEQFF.

The chain is built from TRBV29-1 and TRBJ1-2; D is possibly TRBD1 (6 bases). CDR1 is SQVTM and CDR2 is ANQGSEA in the germline V gene. There are 15 residues in the CDR3. V lost 4 bases and J lost 8, with 23 bases in between. CDR3 bases: TGCAGCGTTGGGACTTCAGGGGCGACTCTTTCCGGCTACACCTTC. Residues: CSVGTSGATLSGYTF.

This chain uses TRBV28 with TRBJ1-2; 7 bases match TRBD1. Trimming removed 7 bases from V and 8 bases from J; junction bases left unmatched: 13. Looked up from germline, CDR1 is MDHEN and CDR2 is SYDVKM. The CDR3 totals 14 residues. CDR3 residues: CASIMDRRSVGYTF. The CDR3 DNA sequence: TGTGCCAGCATTATGGACAGGCGATCGGTAGGCTACACCTTC.

The genes are TRBV20-1 and TRBJ1-2; TRBD1 might be the D (6 bases). Trimming removed 0 bases from V and 4 bases from J, with 9 bases in between. The CDR3 sequence is 13 residues long. Looked up from germline, CDR1 is DFQATT and CDR2 is SNEGSKA (reference sequence). CDR3 sequence (DNA): TGCAGTGCTAGAGATGGGGGCGGCTATGGCTACACCTTC. It yields the protein CSARDGGGYGYTF.

The chain links TRBV20-1 to TRBJ1-5; tentatively, D is TRBD1 (5 bases). V lost 3 bases and J lost 4, with 16 bases in between. CDR1 is DFQATT and CDR2 is SNEGSKA in the germline V gene (reference sequence). The CDR3 sequence is 15 residues long. The CDR3 sequence: CSASGDSGVNQPQHF. The CDR3 bases are TGCAGTGCTAGCGGGGACTCGGGGGTAAATCAGCCCCAGCATTTT.

The chain joins TRBV7-2 to TRBJ2-6; no reliable D call. The CDR3 totals 14 residues. Deletions cut 10 bases from V and 2 bases from J, with 12 bases between. The V gene's germline CDR1 is SGHTA and CDR2 FQGNSA. For the CDR3, the DNA is TGTGCCACCTCCCTCGGAACTGGGGCCAACGTCCTGACTTTC. The encoded protein is CATSLGTGANVLTF.

The chain uses TRBV4-3 and TRBJ1-2; D is possibly TRBD1 (6 bases). Germline loops: CDR1 LGHNA, CDR2 YSLEER. The CDR3 extends over 14 amino acids. Trimming shortened V by 1 base and J by 7 bases, and 13 bases separated the two germline ends. The chain's CDR3 is CASSQVTGLFGYTF. The CDR3 bases are TGCGCCAGCAGCCAAGTCACAGGGCTCTTTGGCTACACCTTC.

This clonotype has at least ten counts. J is TRBJ2-1 and V is TRBV9; 12 nucleotides line up with TRBD2. CDR1 is SGDLS and CDR2 is YYNGEE in the germline V gene. The CDR3 loop spans 15 amino acids. Trimming removed 3 bases from V and 2 bases from J; junction bases left unmatched: 0. The CDR3 coding sequence is TGTGCCAGCAGCGCTAGCGGGGGGGCCTACAATGAGCAGTTCTTC. It is translated as CASSASGGAYNEQFF.

This clonotype was seen only a few times. This rearrangement joins TRBV20-1 to TRBJ2-1; the match to TRBD2 covers 11 bases. The germline V gene encodes CDR1 DFQATT and CDR2 SNEGSKA (reference sequence). V shed 0 bases, J shed 0 bases, and the junction held 7 bases outside the gene matches. The CDR3 totals 18 residues. The CDR3 coding sequence is TGCAGTGCTAGAGAAGGGCTAGCGGGGGGTAGCTCCTACAATGAGCAGTTCTTC. The encoded protein is CSAREGLAGGSSYNEQFF.

The sample holds a few counts of this clonotype. The chain has TRBV18 and TRBJ1-1; maybe TRBD1 (6 bases). Trimming left V 2 bases short and J 1 base short, with 8 bases between. Germline-derived CDR1 and CDR2 are KGHSH and LQKENI. This CDR3 region has 14 residues. The CDR3 sequence: CASSPKGQNTEAFF. In DNA, the CDR3 is TGTGCCAGCTCACCAAAGGGACAGAACACTGAAGCTTTCTTT.

This clonotype turned up a few times. J is TRBJ1-5 and V is TRBV14, with a possible D match to TRBD1 (5 bases). Deletions cut 4 bases from V and 6 bases from J, with 10 bases between. The CDR3 runs to 13 residues. The germline V gene has CDR1 SGHDN and CDR2 FVKESK. The CDR3 nucleotides read TGTGCCAGCAGCCCGGGGGAGGGTCAGCCCCAGCATTTT. Protein sequence: CASSPGEGQPQHF. Using reference TRBV14 and TRBJ1-5 for the parts outside the CDR3, the full variable domain is EAGVTQFPSHSVIEKGQTVTLRCDPISGHDNLYWYRRVMGKEIKFLLHFVKESKQDESGMPNNRFLAERTGGTYSTLKVQPAELEDSGVYFCASSPGEGQPQHFGDGTRLSIL.

This chain joins TRBV20-1 and TRBJ1-6, with D uncertain. The CDR3 totals 17 residues. Germline CDR1 DFQATT, CDR2 SNEGSKA (reference sequence). V was pared by 0 bases and J by 0 bases, with 12 bases between. The CDR3 reads CSAREIRQSSYNSPLHF. For the CDR3, the DNA is TGCAGTGCTAGAGAGATCCGGCAGAGCTCCTATAATTCACCCCTCCACTTT.

The sample holds a few counts of this clonotype. J is TRBJ2-3 and V is TRBV19; D gene unclear. Germline-derived CDR1 and CDR2 are LNHDA and SQIVND (reference sequence). This CDR3 contains 16 residues. Trimming removed 1 base at V and 0 bases at J, with 11 bases between. CDR3 sequence: CASSIGAQRSTDTQYF. The CDR3 DNA reads TGTGCCAGTAGTATAGGAGCCCAGCGCAGCACAGATACGCAGTATTTT. Drawing the rest from reference TRBV19 and TRBJ2-3, the complete variable domain is DGGITQSPKYLFRKEGQNVTLSCEQNLNHDAMYWYRQDPGQGLRLIYYSQIVNDFQKGDIAEGYSVSREKKESFPLTVTSAQKNPTAFYLCASSIGAQRSTDTQYFGPGTRLTVL.

The chain's CDR3 is CASKPGQSSYEQYF. CDR3 DNA: TGTGCCAGCAAACCGGGACAGAGCTCCTACGAGCAGTACTTC. The chain is built from TRBV6-1 and TRBJ2-7, with 7 bases fitting TRBD1. CDR1 and CDR2 from the germline V gene are MNHNS and SASEGT. V was clipped by 7 bases and J by 0 bases; unmatched bases: 6. The CDR3 has 14 residues.

This clonotype appeared a few times. The chain uses TRBV19 and TRBJ2-5; TRBD2 agrees at 12 bases. The CDR3 runs to 18 residues. The V and J ends lost 0 bases and 5 bases, in that order; junction bases with no gene match: 10. Germline V gives CDR1 LNHDA, CDR2 SQIVND (reference sequence). This CDR3 is CASSIEATSGRGWETQYF. CDR3 in DNA: TGTGCCAGTAGTATAGAGGCGACTAGCGGGAGAGGTTGGGAGACCCAGTACTTC.

J is TRBJ2-7 and V is TRBV27, with a tentative D call TRBD2 (6 bases). The germline V gene has CDR1 MNHEY and CDR2 SMNVEV (reference sequence). V lost 5 bases and J 1 base, leaving 15 bases between the germline ends. This CDR3 has 15 residues. The CDR3: CASSPGSGRSYEQYF. The CDR3 nucleotides are TGTGCCAGCAGTCCTGGATCAGGGAGGTCCTACGAGCAGTACTTC.